This TCR beta chain originates from a study of CD8+CD57+ T cells in acquired aplastic anemia. Study information: Isolated CD4+ and CD8+ cells, once sorted, yielded DNA averaging roughly 3.2 ug. Study results and caveats: The number of CD8+ CDR3 sequences shared by patients and controls was twenty-nine. Researchers reported that CD8+ Simpson's diversity was not significantly different in patients versus controls.

The template used for profiling TCR beta VDJ and CDR3 was genomic DNA. TCRdb reprocessed the reads via MiXCR and lists one record per CDR3 protein. In the table there are about 170,000 distinct CDR3 sequences, just under 65% of which are singletons. Germline V lookup: CDR1 LNHNV, CDR2 YYDKDF (reference sequence). The CDR3 extends over 14 amino acids. V dropped 1 base and J dropped 4 bases, with 7 bases sitting between them. This clonotype was recorded only once. Its antigen is still unknown. Sequenced: sorted CD4+, CD8+, or CD8+CD57+ T cells (not recorded which) from PBMCs. This TCR was recovered from a human donor in good health. The chain links TRBV15 to TRBJ1-4; D not certain. The CDR3 spells CATSRGGINEKLFF. In nucleotides, the CDR3 is TGTGCCACCAGCAGAGGAGGGATTAATGAAAAACTGTTTTTT.